The rows below give T cell receptor beta chains drawn from one sample of a study of blood T cell repertoires in COVID-19. Some clones are missing from TCRdb's copy, which holds only in-frame ones; the method was immunoSEQ multiplex PCR. Of almost 200,000 clones in the sample, roughly nine tenths are singletons; the top ten hold about 0.72%. Specimen: peripheral blood. Every receptor here comes from a woman in her 70s with acute or convalescent COVID-19. CDR3s include the opening cysteine and the closing phenylalanine or tryptophan. The order of the fields is J gene, D gene, V gene, clone size, CDR3 protein, CDR3 DNA. The D gene is left open where the match is weak. Expanded clones get a size class; other rows say once, few or many, or leave the size out.

J: TRBJ2-1; D: TRBD2; V: TRBV3-1/TRBV3-2; size: NA; CDR3: CASSQEGLALIGTYNEQFF; DNA: TGTGCCAGCAGCCAAGAGGGACTAGCGTTGATAGGGACCTACAATGAGCAGTTCTTC
J: TRBJ2-1; D: TRBD2; V: TRBV19; size: NA; CDR3: CASSMRLAEQFF; DNA: TGTGCCAGTAGTATGCGACTAGCGGAGCAGTTCTTC
J: TRBJ1-1; D: NA; V: TRBV5-1; size: NA; CDR3: CASSSAPGGSNTEAFF; DNA: TGCGCCAGCAGCTCCGCCCCGGGAGGCTCGAACACTGAAGCTTTCTTT
J: TRBJ2-5; D: TRBD2; V: TRBV7-2; size: NA; CDR3: CASSSSSGTKTQYF; DNA: TGTGCCAGCAGCAGTTCTAGCGGGACCAAGACCCAGTACTTC
J: TRBJ1-1; D: NA; V: TRBV6-5; size: NA; CDR3: CASSPTGLTEAFF; DNA: TGTGCCAGCAGTCCTACAGGGTTAACTGAAGCTTTCTTT
J: TRBJ1-3; D: NA; V: TRBV6-5; size: NA; CDR3: CASRAKGNTIYF; DNA: TGTGCCAGCAGGGCCAAGGGGAACACCATATATTTT
J: TRBJ2-7; D: NA; V: TRBV6-5; size: NA; CDR3: CASSYEDSKYEQYF; DNA: TGTGCCAGCAGTTACGAGGACTCGAAGTACGAGCAGTACTTC
J: TRBJ2-1; D: TRBD2; V: TRBV12-5; size: NA; CDR3: CASGLRLAGQNEQFF; DNA: TGTGCTAGTGGTTTGAGACTAGCGGGACAAAATGAGCAGTTCTTC
J: TRBJ1-5; D: NA; V: TRBV19; size: NA; CDR3: CASSIDGGNNQPQHF; DNA: TGTGCCAGTAGTATAGATGGGGGGAACAATCAGCCCCAGCATTTT
J: TRBJ2-1; D: TRBD1; V: TRBV11-3; size: NA; CDR3: CASSFPPRRGQRNEQFF; DNA: TGTGCCAGCAGCTTCCCTCCCCGCAGGGGGCAGCGGAATGAGCAGTTCTTC
J: TRBJ2-7; D: NA; V: TRBV11-2; size: NA; CDR3: CASSLRGWLEQYF; DNA: TGTGCCAGCAGCTTAAGAGGTTGGCTCGAGCAGTACTTC
J: TRBJ1-3; D: TRBD1; V: TRBV19; size: NA; CDR3: CASSIDRGNTIYF; DNA: TGTGCCAGTAGTATCGACAGGGGGAACACCATATATTTT
J: TRBJ1-2; D: TRBD1; V: TRBV2; size: once; CDR3: CASSLTGFMGGYTF; DNA: TGTGCCAGCAGTCTGACAGGGTTCATGGGCGGCTACACCTTC
J: TRBJ2-6; D: NA; V: TRBV4-1; size: NA; CDR3: CASSQDGQPNSGANVLTF; DNA: TGCGCCAGCAGCCAAGATGGACAGCCGAACTCTGGGGCCAACGTCCTGACTTTC
J: TRBJ2-3; D: TRBD2; V: TRBV5-4; size: NA; CDR3: CASSPGGSSDTQYF; DNA: TGTGCCAGCAGCCCGGGAGGGTCGTCAGATACGCAGTATTTT